Below are 9 T cell receptor beta chains sequenced from a single sample in a study of identical twins. TCRdb called the 5' RACE reads again in MiXCR, with one record for every CDR3 protein. This sample has approximately 250,000 distinct CDR3 sequences, with roughly 7.1% found just once. The sample was also linked to a second study, of T cells expressing NK-cell markers.

The sample was CD8+ T cells sorted from blood. Receptors originate from a woman between 18 and 29 years old in good health.

At least ten counts were recorded for this clonotype. The chain has TRBV7-6 and TRBJ2-1; D might be TRBD2 (6 bases). Germline loops: CDR1 SGHVS, CDR2 FNYEAQ. This CDR3 spans 12 amino acids. Between the trimmed V and J ends, which lost 5 bases and 9 bases, there was a span of 11 bases. CDR3 loop: CASSRMEGEQFF. As DNA, the CDR3 is TGTGCCAGCAGCCGTATGGAGGGTGAGCAGTTCTTC. Together with reference TRBV7-6 and TRBJ2-1, the CDR3 gives the full variable domain: GAGVSQSPRYKVTKRGQDVALRCDPISGHVSLYWYRQALGQGPEFLTYFNYEAQQDKSGLPNDRFSAERPEGSISTLTIQRTEQRDSAMYRCASSRMEGEQFFGPGTRLTVL.

The rearrangement joins TRBV15 to TRBJ2-1; D remains unclear. The CDR3 is 15 amino acids. From germline, CDR1 is LNHNV and CDR2 YYDKDF (reference sequence). V was trimmed by 4 bases and J by 7 bases, leaving 17 bases between them. This CDR3 reads CATSNTALGRNEQFF. The CDR3 DNA reads as TGTGCCACCAGCAATACAGCTTTAGGCAGGAATGAGCAGTTCTTC. Complete variable domain (other parts from reference TRBV15 and TRBJ2-1): DAMVIQNPRYQVTQFGKPVTLSCSQTLNHNVMYWYQQKSSQAPKLLFHYYDKDFNNEADTPDNFQSRRPNTSFCFLDIRSPGLGDTAMYLCATSNTALGRNEQFFGPGTRLTVL.

This clonotype came up a few times. The chain combines TRBV9 with TRBJ1-1; perhaps TRBD1 as D (6 bases). CDR1 and CDR2 from the germline V gene are SGDLS and YYNGEE. This CDR3 has 15 amino acids. Trimming pared 3 bases from V and 4 bases from J, leaving 16 bases between. As DNA, the CDR3 is TGTGCCAGCAGCGATCACCCACAGGGATTCACTGAAGCTTTCTTT. Its protein product is CASSDHPQGFTEAFF.

The chain joins TRBV6-1 to TRBJ1-5; 8 bases are a match to TRBD1. The V gene end was trimmed by 6 bases and the J gene end by 4 bases; junction bases not matched to a gene: 5. CDR3 length: 14 residues. Germline lookup yields CDR1 MNHNS and CDR2 SASEGT. The CDR3 DNA reads as TGTGCCAGCAGGAGACAGGGGATGAATCAGCCCCAGCATTTT. It encodes CASRRQGMNQPQHF.

V is TRBV30 and J is TRBJ2-1, with 14 bases matching TRBD2. Germline CDR1 and CDR2: GTSNPN and SVGIG (reference sequence). J lost 4 bases, V lost 1 base, and 12 bases had no gene match. This CDR3 comprises 19 residues. CDR3: CAWSGTSGRPLQRYNEQFF. DNA of the CDR3: TGTGCCTGGAGTGGGACTAGCGGGAGGCCTCTTCAGAGGTACAATGAGCAGTTCTTC.

The DNA for the CDR3 is TGTGCCAGCAGTTTAATCCTGTACCAAGAGACCCAGTACTTC. This codes for CASSLILYQETQYF. The chain carries TRBV12-3 or TRBV12-4 and TRBJ2-5; D remains ambiguous. V lost 2 bases, J lost 0 bases, and 7 bases lay in between. The CDR3 loop spans 14 amino acids.

The V call is TRBV10-2, the J call TRBJ2-7; possibly TRBD2 for D (7 bases). V dropped 1 base and J dropped 3 bases, with 13 bases sitting between them. The CDR3 is made up of 15 amino acids. The germline V gene has CDR1 WSHSY and CDR2 SAAADI. CDR3 nucleotide sequence: TGCGCCAGCAGTGAGTTGGGGGGGGCCAGCTACGAGCAGTACTTC. The encoded protein is CASSELGGASYEQYF.

The chain has TRBV6-5 and TRBJ2-7; D possibly corresponds to TRBD1 (6 bases). The CDR3 contains 12 residues. Trimming shortened V by 2 bases and J by 5 bases, and 7 bases separated the two germline ends. Germline assignment: CDR1 MNHEY and CDR2 SVGAGI. The CDR3 DNA reads TGTGCCAGCAGTTACGGGGACAACGAGCAGTACTTC. This sequence encodes CASSYGDNEQYF.

CDR3 region: CASSLGTGTTDTQYF. The CDR3 DNA reads as TGTGCCAGCAGCTTAGGGACAGGGACCACAGATACGCAGTATTTT. The chain is built from TRBV11-2 and TRBJ2-3, with 8 positions matching TRBD1. Germline loops: CDR1 SGHAT, CDR2 FQNNGV. The V gene end was trimmed by 1 base and the J gene end by 2 bases; junction bases not matched to a gene: 2. The CDR3 has 15 amino acids.